This T cell receptor beta chain was obtained from a study of blood T cells in healthy people across ages. Germline V gene lookup returns CDR1 PRHDT and CDR2 FYEKMQ (reference sequence). The germline V and J ends were trimmed by 3 bases and 3 bases, with 15 bases remaining between them. CDR3 length: 15 amino acids. This clonotype was detected only a few times. Sample-barcoded 5' priming and a J-beta primer mix drove a second PCR of roughly 6 to 12 cycles. TCRdb redid the calling of the 5' RACE reads with MiXCR, one entry per CDR3 protein. The sample yields around 790,000 distinct CDR3 sequences, roughly 44% seen once.

The V gene is TRBV13, the J gene TRBJ2-7; D is possibly TRBD1 (6 bases). The clonotype comes from a man in his 60s in good health. What was sequenced was blood. Written as DNA, the CDR3 is TGTGCCAGCAGCTTTGGGACACTAAACCGCTACGAGCAGTACTTC. It yields the protein CASSFGTLNRYEQYF. Together with reference TRBV13 and TRBJ2-7, the CDR3 gives the full variable domain: AAGVIQSPRHLIKEKRETATLKCYPIPRHDTVYWYQQGPGQDPQFLISFYEKMQSDKGSIPDRFSAQQFSDYHSELNMSSLELGDSALYFCASSFGTLNRYEQYFGPGTRLTVT.